The rows below give T cell receptor beta chains drawn from one sample of a study of PD-1 blockade in classical Hodgkin lymphoma. TCRdb's table, derived via immunoSEQ multiplex PCR, lists solely in-frame clones and lacks some. Of 35,000 to 50,000 clones listed, 76% are singletons. Sequenced here: peripheral blood mononuclear cells (PBMCs), sampled at baseline. All receptors derive from a human donor with classical Hodgkin lymphoma. Both conserved end residues are part of each CDR3. The D gene is left open where the match is weak. Only part of the rows carry a size: once, few, many, or a class if the clone is expanded.

D gene	V gene	clone size	J gene	CDR3 DNA	CDR3 protein
NA	TRBV5-5	few	TRBJ1-4	TGTGCCAGCAGCCCGGGGGGTTCTAATGAAAAACTGTTTTTT	CASSPGGSNEKLFF
TRBD1	TRBV6-1	NA	TRBJ2-2	TGTGCCAGCAGTGGCGCCTCCGGGACAGGGGGCTTTGTTAGGGAGCTGTTTTTT	CASSGASGTGGFVRELFF
NA	TRBV9	few	TRBJ1-2	TGTGCCAGCAGCGTAGCTATCGGGGGGGACTATGGCTACACCTTC	CASSVAIGGDYGYTF
NA	TRBV6-5	NA	TRBJ1-6	TGTGCCAGCGGGCCTGGTTCACTGGTGGGTTCACCCCTCCACTTT	CASGPGSLVGSPLHF
NA	TRBV11-3	NA	TRBJ2-7	TGTGCCAGCAGCTTAGTCGGGGCCGCGGGCGAGCAGTACTTC	CASSLVGAAGEQYF
TRBD1	TRBV9	NA	TRBJ1-4	TGTGCCAGCAGCGTACGAGCCGGGACAGGGCTTGAAAAACTGTTTTTT	CASSVRAGTGLEKLFF
NA	TRBV11-2	NA	TRBJ2-7	TGTGCCAGCAGCTTAGCGGTTGGGGACTACGAGCAGTACTTC	CASSLAVGDYEQYF
TRBD2	TRBV10-3	NA	TRBJ2-6	TGTGCCATCGGAGGGACTAGCGCAAGCTCTGGGGCCAACGTCCTGACTTTC	CAIGGTSASSGANVLTF
NA	TRBV28	NA	TRBJ2-7	TGTGCCAGCGGGCGATACCGAAACCGGGACTGGCGTGACGAGCAGTACTTC	CASGRYRNRDWRDEQYF
NA	TRBV6-5	NA	TRBJ1-5	TGTGCCAGCAGTTACTCAGGGAACAATCAGCCCCAGCATTTT	CASSYSGNNQPQHF
NA	TRBV6-1	NA	TRBJ1-3	TGTGCCAGCAGTGAGGCTTTGGCAGGATTCTCTGGAAACACCATATATTTT	CASSEALAGFSGNTIYF
NA	TRBV7-9	few	TRBJ1-1	TGTGCCAGCAGCTTAGCCGATTGGGGCCCTTCAGAAGCTTTCTTT	CASSLADWGPSEAFF
TRBD2	TRBV19	NA	TRBJ2-5	TGTGCCAGTAGTACATCACTAGCGGGAGGGGAGACCCAGTACTTC	CASSTSLAGGETQYF
NA	TRBV18	once	TRBJ1-3	TGTGCCAGCTCTCTGACAGGAGGGCAGGCCGCGGATAGAAGATATTTT	CASSLTGGQAADRRYF
NA	TRBV7-2	NA	TRBJ2-7	TGTGCCAGCAGCGCAGACCACTACGAGCAGTACTTC	CASSADHYEQYF
NA	TRBV27	NA	TRBJ2-7	TGTGCCAGGCGATACGAGCAGTACTTC	CARRYEQYF